Listed below are T cell receptor beta chains from one sample, sequenced in a study of sequential checkpoint blockade in melanoma. Libraries were prepared by immunoSEQ multiplex PCR; TCRdb keeps only in-frame clonotypes and omits some of them. The sample consists of around 26,000 clones, roughly 80% of them appearing once. Here the sequenced sample was CD8+ T cells sorted from blood (inferred from file names), taken from a patient given nivolumab and ipilimumab in sequence. The receptors were sampled from a human donor with melanoma. CDR3s include the opening cysteine and the closing phenylalanine or tryptophan. A D gene is named only where the DNA matches it firmly. The size of a clone is reported for some rows only, either as once, few or many, or as a class for expanded clones.

TRBJ1-2,TRBV7-2,-,17,-,TGTGCCAGCAGCCCCTACCTCGGGGAGACACTAACCTATGGCTACACCTTC,CASSPYLGETLTYGYTF
TRBJ1-2,TRBV4-3,few,16,TRBD1,TGCGCCAGCAGCCAAGATATGAGACAGGGCGCATGGGGCTACACCTTC,CASSQDMRQGAWGYTF
TRBJ2-2,TRBV9,-,16,TRBD2,TGTGCCAGCAGCGCGACTAGCGGGCAAAACACCGGGGAGCTGTTTTTT,CASSATSGQNTGELFF
TRBJ2-5,TRBV9,-,15,-,TGTGCCAGCAGCGTAGGGGGGGAGCCACAAGAGACCCAGTACTTC,CASSVGGEPQETQYF
TRBJ2-7,TRBV5-4,-,15,TRBD1,TGTGCCAGCAGCGGATGGACAGGGGGGATCAACGAGCAGTACTTC,CASSGWTGGINEQYF
TRBJ1-1,TRBV27,-,13,-,TGTGCCAGCAGTTTATGGGGCTACACTGAAGCTTTCTTT,CASSLWGYTEAFF
TRBJ2-3,TRBV19,-,15,TRBD1,TGTGCCAGTAGTATCCCAGACAGGGCCCGAGATACGCAGTATTTT,CASSIPDRARDTQYF
TRBJ2-1,TRBV29-1,-,13,-,TGCAGCGTGGCACAGGGTTCCCACAATGAGCAGTTCTTC,CSVAQGSHNEQFF
TRBJ1-1,TRBV28,-,14,-,TGTGCCAGCAGTTCGGAGGGGAGGGACACTGAAGCTTTCTTT,CASSSEGRDTEAFF
TRBJ2-7,TRBV4-3,-,12,TRBD1,TGCGCCAGCAGCCAAGATTTGACAGGGTTGGAGTTC,CASSQDLTGLEF
TRBJ2-2,TRBV7-2,-,16,TRBD2,TGTGCCAGCAGCTCACGACTAGCGGGGGACACCGGGGAGCTGTTTTTT,CASSSRLAGDTGELFF
TRBJ1-1,TRBV4-1,-,13,TRBD1,TGCGCCAGCAGCCGCCCAGGGGGCCCTGAAGCTTTCTTT,CASSRPGGPEAFF
TRBJ2-1,TRBV4-3,-,15,TRBD2,TGCGCCAGCAGCCAAACTAGCGGGGGCGGCAATGAGCAGTTCTTC,CASSQTSGGGNEQFF
TRBJ2-3,TRBV27,-,16,TRBD2,TGTGCCAGCACCGACCGGGGCGGGAGGGCCGCAGATACGCAGTATTTT,CASTDRGGRAADTQYF
TRBJ2-2,TRBV5-4,-,13,-,TGTGCCAGTAGGAGGCTGGACACCGGGGAGCTGTTTTTT,CASRRLDTGELFF
TRBJ1-2,TRBV29-1,-,11,-,TGCAGCGTCCCCCGGGACTCCAGCTACACCTTC,CSVPRDSSYTF
TRBJ1-1,TRBV7-9,-,10,-,TGTGCCAGCAGCTCCCTTGAAGCTTTCTTT,CASSSLEAFF
TRBJ1-6,TRBV27,-,17,-,TGTGCCAGCAGTTTATCTACAGGGAGCTCCTATAATTCACCCCTCCACTTT,CASSLSTGSSYNSPLHF
TRBJ1-2,TRBV5-6,-,13,-,TGTGCCAGCAGCGCGAGGAACCACTATGGCTACACCTTC,CASSARNHYGYTF
TRBJ1-6,TRBV9,-,15,-,TGTGCCAGCAGCCTTAACCCAGGGGATAATTCACCCCTCCACTTT,CASSLNPGDNSPLHF
TRBJ2-7,TRBV18,-,14,-,TGTGCCAGCTCACCACCGGACACCTCCTACGAGCAGTACTTC,CASSPPDTSYEQYF
TRBJ1-2,TRBV5-1,-,15,-,TGCGCCAGCAGCTTTGATGCGCAGGAAAACTATGGCTACACCTTC,CASSFDAQENYGYTF
TRBJ2-2,TRBV2,-,10,-,TGTGCCTCCCAGGGGGGGGAGCTGTTTTTT,CASQGGELFF
TRBJ2-4,TRBV9,-,17,TRBD1,TGTGCCAGCAGTACAGCCGGGACAGGGGCTACCAAAAACATTCAGTACTTC,CASSTAGTGATKNIQYF
TRBJ1-2,TRBV4-3,-,17,-,TGCGCCAGCAGCCATGGATACGAGACAGGAACGAAATATGGCTACACCTTC,CASSHGYETGTKYGYTF
TRBJ2-3,TRBV7-2,-,15,-,TGTGCCAGCAGCTTAGCGGAGGGAGGTCCAGATACGCAGTATTTT,CASSLAEGGPDTQYF
TRBJ2-7,TRBV4-3,-,15,-,TGCGCCAGCAGCCAAGATCAACAGGCCCCCTACGAGCAGTACTTC,CASSQDQQAPYEQYF
TRBJ1-1,TRBV7-9,once,12,-,TGTGCCAGCAGCTTCGGTCCGATCGAAGCTTTCTTT,CASSFGPIEAFF
TRBJ2-1,TRBV19,-,15,-,TGTGCCAGTAGTATACGTCCCCCCGCCTACAATGAGCAGTTCTTC,CASSIRPPAYNEQFF
TRBJ1-1,TRBV5-6,-,12,-,TGTGCCAGCAGCCGACAGTACACTGAAGCTTTCTTT,CASSRQYTEAFF
TRBJ2-5,TRBV6-5,-,15,-,TGTGCCAGCAGTTATAACAGGGCTCCCCAAGAGACCCAGTACTTC,CASSYNRAPQETQYF
TRBJ1-1,TRBV10-3,-,12,-,TGTGCCGCCACTGGCAGGGGCACTGAAGCTTTCTTT,CAATGRGTEAFF
TRBJ1-2,TRBV29-1,-,14,TRBD1,TGCAGCGGCGCCGGGACAGGGATTTCAGGTGGCTACACCTTC,CSGAGTGISGGYTF
TRBJ1-2,TRBV14,-,15,TRBD1,TGTGCCAGCAGCCCCCCCGGACAGGGAGAGGGTGGCTACACCTTC,CASSPPGQGEGGYTF
TRBJ2-1,TRBV10-3,-,15,-,TGTGCCATCAGTGAGTTTTCCGGGACTCTAAATGAGCAGTTCTTC,CAISEFSGTLNEQFF
TRBJ2-3,TRBV27,-,13,-,TGTGCCAGCAGTTTCCTAGGACAGGATACGCAGTATTTT,CASSFLGQDTQYF
TRBJ2-5,TRBV9,-,15,-,TGTGCCAGCAGCGCCCAGGGGGGCTCACAAGAGACCCAGTACTTC,CASSAQGGSQETQYF
TRBJ2-1,TRBV29-1,-,14,TRBD2,TGCAGCGTTCGATTAGCGGGAGGGTTAAATGAGCAGTTCTTC,CSVRLAGGLNEQFF
TRBJ2-2,TRBV28,-,15,TRBD2,TGTGCCAGCAGTTTGGGACTAGTGGGGGTCGGGGAGCTGTTTTTT,CASSLGLVGVGELFF
TRBJ1-1,TRBV19,-,12,-,TGTGCCACCGGTGAGGGCGGCACTGAAGCTTTCTTT,CATGEGGTEAFF
TRBJ2-3,TRBV29-1,-,14,-,TGCAGCGTTGAGGGGGCAGCTAGCACAGATACGCAGTATTTT,CSVEGAASTDTQYF
TRBJ2-5,TRBV5-6,-,15,-,TGTGCCAGCAGCTTGTTGGTAAGGGGCCAAGAGACCCAGTACTTC,CASSLLVRGQETQYF
TRBJ2-7,TRBV5-4,-,14,-,TGTGCCAGCAGCTCCGGCGTAGGAGCCTACGAGCAGTACTTC,CASSSGVGAYEQYF
TRBJ1-5,TRBV4-1,once,14,TRBD1,TGCGCCAGCAGCCAACCGACAGGGGCCCAGCCCCAGCATTTT,CASSQPTGAQPQHF
TRBJ2-1,TRBV6-5,-,11,-,TGTGCCAGCAGTGCAGGGAATGAGCAGTTCTTC,CASSAGNEQFF
TRBJ2-3,TRBV9,-,15,-,TGTGCCAGCAGCGTAGTGCCTGAGTCCTCATATACGCAGTATTTT,CASSVVPESSYTQYF
TRBJ2-3,TRBV19,-,14,TRBD2,TGTGCCAGTAGTCCGGGACTAGCGATAGATACGCAGTATTTT,CASSPGLAIDTQYF
TRBJ1-2,TRBV5-6,-,16,-,TGTGCCAGCAGCTTCCGACAGGCCCTCACTAACTATGGCTACACCTTC,CASSFRQALTNYGYTF
TRBJ2-1,TRBV4-1,-,19,TRBD2,TGCGCCAGCAGCCAAGCCGTTCGTAGCGGGGGAACGTCCTACAATGAGCAGTTCTTC,CASSQAVRSGGTSYNEQFF